The clone carrying this T cell receptor beta chain was counted many times. Its antigen is as yet unknown. The study amplified TCR beta CDR3 regions using RNA transcripts. RT-PCR with HTBI primers came first, then second-round multiplex PCR. TCRdb re-analysed the multiplex PCR reads in MiXCR, keeping a single row per CDR3 protein. Of over 500,000 distinct CDR3 sequences listed, about a fifth are singletons. This sample was included in a study of Graves' ophthalmopathy and Graves' hyperthyroidism. The germline V gene encodes CDR1 SGHRS and CDR2 YFSETQ. The J segment lost 3 bases and the V segment lost 0 bases, leaving 3 bases of the junction unmatched. CDR3 length: 15 residues. General observations from the study: Appearing in blood as well were most expanded thyroid clonotypes above 0.001 frequency.

The V gene is TRBV5-1, the J gene TRBJ1-3; 7 bases align to TRBD1. The source of this sequence is a woman aged 18-29 years with stable Graves' hyperthyroidism. Some clones in this sample may be carry-over from other donors' samples. The sample consisted of peripheral blood. CDR3 amino acids: CASSLAGQHGNTIYF. The CDR3 nucleotides are TGCGCCAGCAGCTTGGCGGGACAGCATGGAAACACCATATATTTT.